One and the same sample provided the 30 T cell receptor beta chains below, sequenced in a study of shared clonotypes between healthy human individuals. Generated by immunoSEQ multiplex PCR, the TCRdb table keeps only in-frame clones and is missing some. This repertoire shows 2 million to 2.5 million clones, approximately 94% found once; its top ten account for less than 0.15%. The sequencing input was naive CD4+ T cells sorted from blood. Subset denoted: CD45RA+ positively selected. Receptors originate from a man aged 18 to 30 in good health.

This sequence joins TRBV2 and TRBJ2-1; 7 nucleotides match TRBD1. Germline V gives CDR1 SNHLY, CDR2 FYNNEI. The CDR3 length is 12 residues. V lost 6 bases to trimming and J lost 9 bases; unmatched junction nucleotides: 5. The DNA for the CDR3 is TGTGCCAGCAGACGGACAGGACCTGAGCAGTTCTTC. Translating gives CASRRTGPEQFF.

The rearrangement joins TRBV9 to TRBJ2-1; 7 bases are shared with TRBD2. Germline V gene lookup returns CDR1 SGDLS and CDR2 YYNGEE. This CDR3 spans 15 amino acids. The junction had 5 bases not matched to a gene; V was cut back by 0 bases and J by 5 bases. The CDR3 sequence is CASSVGGSGDNEQFF. Here the CDR3 DNA reads TGTGCCAGCAGCGTAGGCGGGAGTGGGGACAATGAGCAGTTCTTC.

A single count supports this clone. V is TRBV6-5 and J is TRBJ2-3; 8 bases line up with TRBD2. Losses at the gene ends were 2 bases for V and 4 bases for J; bases not matched to a gene: 5. The CDR3 is 15 residues long. Germline V gene data show CDR1 as MNHEY and CDR2 as SVGAGI. The CDR3 sequence is CASSYAGLEADTQYF. In nucleotides, the CDR3 is TGTGCCAGCAGTTACGCGGGACTAGAAGCAGATACGCAGTATTTT.

CDR3: CASSLAWDPSSYEQYF. The CDR3 DNA is TGCGCCAGCAGCTTGGCCTGGGACCCGAGCTCCTACGAGCAGTACTTC. The chain is built from TRBV5-1 and TRBJ2-7, with D possibly being TRBD1 or TRBD2 (5 bases each). Germline V CDR1 and CDR2: SGHRS, YFSETQ. V lost 0 bases, J lost 0 bases, and 13 bases lay in between. The CDR3 sequence is 16 residues long.

This chain links TRBV7-9 with TRBJ2-7; the D is unclear. Germline CDR1 reads SEHNR; CDR2 reads FQNEAQ (reference sequence). Trimming shortened V by 4 bases and J by 7 bases, and 17 bases separated the two germline ends. CDR3 size: 14 residues. Here the CDR3 DNA reads TGTGCCAGCAGCTCCGGACCGGGCGCGAGAGAGCAGTACTTC. It encodes CASSSGPGAREQYF.

The chain carries TRBV2 and TRBJ2-7; D not resolved. Germline CDR1 reads SNHLY; CDR2 reads FYNNEI. Trimming left V 0 bases short and J 4 bases short, with 7 bases between. This CDR3 comprises 13 residues. The CDR3 is CASSEAPGYEQYF. The CDR3 bases are TGTGCCAGCAGTGAAGCGCCCGGGTACGAGCAGTACTTC.

This clone turned up a few times. V usage is TRBV20-1 and J usage is TRBJ1-1, with D hard to call. Germline V gives CDR1 DFQATT, CDR2 SNEGSKA (reference sequence). The CDR3 loop spans 10 amino acids. The V end was cut by 1 base, the J end by 7 bases, with 4 bases between. CDR3 DNA sequence: TGCAGTGCTAGAGCGGATGAAGCTTTCTTT. Protein product: CSARADEAFF.

The table lists this clone with a count of one. CDR3 sequence reads: CASNGLTREAFF. The DNA of the CDR3 is TGTGCCAGCAACGGACTTACACGTGAAGCTTTCTTT. The J gene is TRBJ1-1, the V gene TRBV2; D unresolved. Germline assignment: CDR1 SNHLY and CDR2 FYNNEI. The CDR3 has 12 amino acids. Trimming shortened V by 7 bases and J by 7 bases, and 13 bases separated the two germline ends.

The count of this clone is one. This chain uses TRBV19 with TRBJ1-5, with unresolved D. CDR1 LNHDA and CDR2 SQIVND come from the germline V gene (reference sequence). V shed 2 bases and J shed 0 bases, with 8 bases lying between them. CDR3 size: 15 residues. The chain's CDR3 is CASSIYLGSNQPQHF. CDR3 bases: TGTGCCAGTAGTATATATCTAGGTAGCAATCAGCCCCAGCATTTT.

The J gene is TRBJ1-1, the V gene TRBV7-6, with D perhaps matching TRBD1 (5 bases). The germline V gene encodes CDR1 SGHVS and CDR2 FNYEAQ. There are 16 residues in the CDR3. Trimming took 1 base from V and 10 from J, leaving 22 bases between them. The CDR3 loop reads CASSLVPGLGESVAFF. CDR3 nucleotide sequence: TGTGCCAGCAGCTTAGTGCCAGGGCTAGGAGAGTCAGTAGCTTTCTTT.

The chain uses TRBV28 and TRBJ1-5; D may be TRBD1 (6 bases). This CDR3 has 17 amino acids. Trimming stripped 6 bases from V and 5 bases from J, with 23 bases between. CDR1 is MDHEN and CDR2 is SYDVKM in the germline V gene. CDR3 DNA: TGTGCCAGCAGCCCCGGGACATTGGGAGCCACGCATCAGCCCCAGCATTTT. Translation gives CASSPGTLGATHQPQHF.

This chain links TRBV7-2 with TRBJ2-7, with 9 bases that match TRBD2. CDR1 SGHTA and CDR2 FQGNSA come from the germline V gene. The V segment lost 3 bases and the J segment 2 bases; nucleotides outside the gene matches: 5. This CDR3 has 15 residues. The CDR3 DNA sequence: TGTGCCAGCAGCTTTGTGACTAGCGGCCCCTACGAGCAGTACTTC. It translates to CASSFVTSGPYEQYF. Full variable domain (missing parts from reference TRBV7-2 and TRBJ2-7): GAGVSQSPSNKVTEKGKDVELRCDPISGHTALYWYRQSLGQGLEFLIYFQGNSAPDKSGLPSDRFSAERTGGSVSTLTIQRTQQEDSAVYLCASSFVTSGPYEQYFGPGTRLTVT.

The CDR3 loop reads CASTRGRGFGMSEQFF. The CDR3 DNA follows: TGTGCCAGCACCAGAGGCCGGGGGTTCGGGATGAGTGAGCAGTTCTTC. The chain couples TRBV28 to TRBJ2-1, with TRBD2 as a possible D gene (6 bases). The CDR3 runs to 16 residues. With 7 bases removed from V and 9 bases from J, the gap between germline ends came to 25 bases. CDR1 and CDR2 from the germline V gene are MDHEN and SYDVKM.

Notes on this clone: The sample holds other DNA sequences that translate to the same CDR3. The CDR3 is CASSGGTDTQYF. The CDR3 region has the DNA TGCGCCAGCAGCGGGGGGACAGATACGCAGTATTTT. This sequence joins TRBV10-1 and TRBJ2-3; 7 positions agree with TRBD2. CDR1 and CDR2 from the germline V gene are WNHNN and SYGVQD (reference sequence). Unmatched junction bases numbered 0, after V lost 6 bases and J lost 3 bases. The CDR3 loop spans 12 amino acids.

This chain links TRBV11-3 with TRBJ1-3; unclear D gene. The CDR3 spans 13 residues. The germline V gene encodes CDR1 SGHNT and CDR2 YENEEA. The V end lost 5 bases, the J end lost 3 bases, and 8 bases lay between the germline ends. CDR3: CASSLGIGNTIYF. The CDR3 DNA reads as TGTGCCAGCAGCCTTGGGATTGGAAACACCATATATTTT.

J is TRBJ2-1 and V is TRBV2, with a tentative D call TRBD2 (6 bases). The CDR3 has 10 amino acids. The V end lost 8 bases, the J end lost 14 bases, and 13 bases lay between the germline ends. CDR1 and CDR2 (germline): SNHLY, FYNNEI. CDR3 sequence: CASFRGEEFF. The CDR3, as DNA: TGTGCCAGCTTCCGCGGGGAAGAGTTCTTC.

The V gene is TRBV6-1, the J gene TRBJ1-3; no reliable D call. The CDR3 covers 14 residues. The V gene lost 3 bases and the J gene lost 0 bases, with 6 bases spanning the gap. CDR1 MNHNS and CDR2 SASEGT come from the germline V gene. CDR3 sequence (DNA): TGTGCCAGCAGTGAGTACTACTCTGGAAACACCATATATTTT. Encoded protein: CASSEYYSGNTIYF.

The rearrangement links TRBV28 to TRBJ2-2; 8 nucleotides align to TRBD2. The germline CDR1 and CDR2 sequences are MDHEN and SYDVKM. J gave up 5 bases and V 5 bases, and 7 bases lay outside the gene matches. CDR3 size: 15 residues. CDR3 in DNA: TGTGCCAGCAGTGGCCGCGGGGGGAGGACCGGGGAGCTGTTTTTT. This gives the protein CASSGRGGRTGELFF.

This chain uses TRBV7-6 with TRBJ2-5; 10 nucleotides agree with TRBD1. V shed 5 bases, J shed 4 bases, and the junction held 7 bases outside the gene matches. CDR1 is SGHVS and CDR2 is FNYEAQ in the germline V gene. The CDR3 is 15 residues long. CDR3 nucleotide sequence: TGTGCCAGCAGCAGACGACAGGGGGCAGGAGAGACCCAGTACTTC. The encoded protein is CASSRRQGAGETQYF. The full variable domain, with the rest looked up from reference TRBV7-6 and TRBJ2-5, is GAGVSQSPRYKVTKRGQDVALRCDPISGHVSLYWYRQALGQGPEFLTYFNYEAQQDKSGLPNDRFSAERPEGSISTLTIQRTEQRDSAMYRCASSRRQGAGETQYFGPGTRLLVL.

This sequence joins TRBV18 and TRBJ2-5; 9 bases align to TRBD2. The CDR3 covers 17 residues. V was clipped by 1 base and J by 5 bases; unmatched bases: 11. Germline CDR1 and CDR2: KGHSH and LQKENI. The CDR3 sequence is CASSPLAGVISGETQYF. In DNA, the CDR3 is TGTGCCAGCTCACCACTAGCGGGAGTCATCTCGGGGGAGACCCAGTACTTC.

This clone was counted a single time. The chain uses TRBV9 and TRBJ1-1; D remains ambiguous. Deletions cut 4 bases from V and 1 base from J, with 14 bases between. Germline V lookup: CDR1 SGDLS, CDR2 YYNGEE. The CDR3 is made up of 15 amino acids. CDR3 in DNA: TGTGCCAGCAGCCCCCACCCGTCGGCGAACACTGAAGCTTTCTTT. It yields the protein CASSPHPSANTEAFF.

The rearrangement uses TRBV10-3 and TRBJ2-4; tentatively, D is TRBD1 (5 bases). Germline V gene sequence: CDR1 ENHRY, CDR2 SYGVKD. Deletions cut 2 bases from V and 8 bases from J, with 16 bases between. The CDR3 has 15 residues. CDR3 sequence: CAISEPGKEGDIQYF. CDR3 nucleotides: TGTGCCATCAGTGAGCCAGGAAAAGAAGGGGACATTCAGTACTTC.

The chain combines TRBV6-1 with TRBJ2-1, with no clear D. Germline V gives CDR1 MNHNS, CDR2 SASEGT. The CDR3 totals 15 residues. The V gene lost 5 bases and the J gene lost 3 bases, with 14 bases spanning the gap. The CDR3 nucleotides are TGTGCCAGCAGTCATGACAAGACAAGCTACAATGAGCAGTTCTTC. This translates into CASSHDKTSYNEQFF.

Comments on this clone: This specimen includes other DNA sequences encoding the same CDR3. The chain has TRBV30 and TRBJ2-6; D unresolved. The CDR3 is 14 residues long. V was shortened by 0 bases and J by 1 base, with 4 bases between the two germline ends. The germline CDR1 and CDR2 sequences are GTSNPN and SVGIG (reference sequence). CDR3 DNA sequence: TGTGCCTGGAGTGTAGGGTCTGGGGCCAACGTCCTGACTTTC. Amino acid sequence: CAWSVGSGANVLTF.

This chain connects TRBV19 to TRBJ2-1; 7 nucleotides agree with TRBD2. The V gene's germline CDR1 is LNHDA and CDR2 SQIVND (reference sequence). The CDR3 is made up of 14 amino acids. V shed 6 bases and J 5 bases; nucleotides not matched to a gene: 7. CDR3 region: CASSYGGTNNEQFF. The CDR3 bases are TGTGCCAGTAGCTACGGGGGGACCAACAATGAGCAGTTCTTC.

For this clone: Different DNA sequences within this sample yield the same CDR3. The chain has TRBV25-1 and TRBJ2-7; D not resolved. Germline V lookup: CDR1 MGHDK, CDR2 SYGVNS. The V end was cut by 3 bases, the J end by 0 bases, with 6 bases between. The CDR3 runs 13 residues. The CDR3 sequence: CASSDRLSYEQYF. For the CDR3, the DNA is TGTGCCAGCAGTGACAGACTCTCCTACGAGCAGTACTTC.

This chain joins TRBV6-1 and TRBJ1-4; no clear D gene. The CDR3 runs 16 residues. V shed 1 base and J shed 10 bases, with 19 bases lying between them. CDR1 MNHNS and CDR2 SASEGT come from the germline V gene. Written as DNA, the CDR3 is TGTGCCAGCAGTGAAGGTCTTGGCAGCGGTCGGGGAAAACTGTTTTTT. It translates to CASSEGLGSGRGKLFF.

The J gene is TRBJ2-5, the V gene TRBV5-1; D is uncertain. Germline loops: CDR1 SGHRS, CDR2 YFSETQ. V lost 6 bases, J lost 1 base, and 19 bases lay in between. The CDR3 consists of 16 residues. DNA for the CDR3: TGCGCCAGCACCCCCCAGCGCTTCACCCCCCAAGAGACCCAGTACTTC. This gives the protein CASTPQRFTPQETQYF. Looking up the rest from reference TRBV5-1 and TRBJ2-5 gives the full variable domain: KAGVTQTPRYLIKTRGQQVTLSCSPISGHRSVSWYQQTPGQGLQFLFEYFSETQRNKGNFPGRFSGRQFSNSRSEMNVSTLELGDSALYLCASTPQRFTPQETQYFGPGTRLLVL.

The chain links TRBV18 to TRBJ2-1; D call uncertain. This CDR3 contains 12 residues. Germline V lookup: CDR1 KGHSH, CDR2 LQKENI. The germline V and J ends were trimmed by 5 bases and 9 bases, with 11 bases remaining between them. CDR3 region: CASSTLSREQFF. CDR3 nucleotide sequence: TGTGCCAGCTCAACGTTGAGTCGTGAGCAGTTCTTC.

The V gene is TRBV28, the J gene TRBJ2-3; TRBD2 is a possible D gene (6 bases). The ends were cut back, 6 bases at V and 3 bases at J, with 10 bases in the middle. There are 13 residues in the CDR3. In germline, CDR1 is MDHEN, CDR2 SYDVKM. CDR3 sequence: CASRSRGTDTQYF. The CDR3 coding sequence is TGTGCCAGCAGATCCCGGGGGACAGATACGCAGTATTTT.